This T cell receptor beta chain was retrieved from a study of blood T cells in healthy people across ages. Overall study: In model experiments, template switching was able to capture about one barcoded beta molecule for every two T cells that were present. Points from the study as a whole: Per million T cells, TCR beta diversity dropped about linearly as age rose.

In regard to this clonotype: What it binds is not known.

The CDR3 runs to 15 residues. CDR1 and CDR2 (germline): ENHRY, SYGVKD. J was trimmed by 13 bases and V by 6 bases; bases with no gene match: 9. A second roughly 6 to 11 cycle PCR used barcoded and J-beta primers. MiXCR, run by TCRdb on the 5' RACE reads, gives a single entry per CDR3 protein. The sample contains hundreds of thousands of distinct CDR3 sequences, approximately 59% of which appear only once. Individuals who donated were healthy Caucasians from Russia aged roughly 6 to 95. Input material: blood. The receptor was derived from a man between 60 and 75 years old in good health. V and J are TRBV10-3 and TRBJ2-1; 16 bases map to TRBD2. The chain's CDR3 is CAIRGTSGGAETQFF. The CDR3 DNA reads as TGTGCCATCAGAGGGACTAGCGGGGGGGCTGAGACCCAGTTCTTC.